This T cell receptor (beta chain) was sequenced in a study of blood T cells in healthy people across ages. Study findings and constraints: Changes seen in expanded clonotypes were possibly confounded by donor CMV status left unknown.

With regard to this clonotype: Its antigen is still unknown.

It was with a sample-barcoded 5' primer and a J-beta primer mix that a second PCR of roughly 7 to 12 cycles was run. MiXCR was run by TCRdb on the 5' RACE reads, yielding one entry per CDR3 protein. The sample comprises around 800,000 distinct CDR3 sequences, 25% to 30% of which are singletons, and 3% rests with the top ten. Another study also made use of these data, one on T cells of mothers and their children. That source notes: Thymic selection shapes TCR recombination output in related pairs, and it does so similarly in unrelated pairs.

The sequenced sample was blood. This TCR came from a boy younger than 18 in good health.

CDR3 coding DNA: TGCAGCGTCAAACAGGTTTTGGCGAACACTGAAGCTTTCTTT. This translates into CSVKQVLANTEAFF. The rearrangement links TRBV29-1 to TRBJ1-1, with D perhaps TRBD1 (5 bases). CDR1 SQVTM and CDR2 ANQGSEA come from the germline V gene. V lost 6 bases, J lost 1 base, and 15 bases lay in between. The CDR3 totals 14 residues.